This passage covers 30 T cell receptor beta chains from one sample sequenced in a study of beta chain features in type 1 diabetes. Investigators reverse transcribed all isolated RNA, so they sequenced expressed TCRB transcripts. Libraries were prepared by immunoSEQ multiplex PCR; TCRdb keeps only in-frame clonotypes and omits some of them. The sample records 240,000 or so clones, around 26% being singletons. The source material was central memory CD4+ T cells from blood. Every receptor here comes from a man under 40 in good health.

The genes are TRBV7-2 and TRBJ1-3; D not resolved. In germline, CDR1 is SGHTA, CDR2 FQGNSA. The V and J ends lost 6 bases and 0 bases respectively, with 9 bases between them. This CDR3 contains 14 residues. CDR3 amino acids: CASRPMSSGNTIYF. CDR3 sequence (DNA): TGTGCCAGCAGGCCTATGAGCTCTGGAAACACCATATATTTT.

V and J are TRBV20-1 and TRBJ1-2; no definite D call. The CDR3 runs to 11 residues. Looked up from germline, CDR1 is DFQATT and CDR2 is SNEGSKA (reference sequence). V lost 1 base and J lost 10, with 10 bases in between. The CDR3 coding sequence is TGCAGTGCTAGAGGGGGAGAAGCCTACACCTTC. Protein: CSARGGEAYTF.

Worth noting for this clone: Other DNA sequences within the sample encode an identical CDR3. The V call is TRBV4-1, the J call TRBJ1-3, with 8 bases aligning to TRBD1. Trimming at V came to 3 bases and at J to 0 bases, leaving 1 base not matched to a gene. Germline V CDR1 and CDR2: MGHRA, YSYEKL. The CDR3 spans 15 residues. CDR3 sequence reads: CASSQTGASGNTIYF. The CDR3, as DNA: TGCGCCAGCAGCCAGACAGGGGCCTCTGGAAACACCATATATTTT.

V usage is TRBV7-2 and J usage is TRBJ2-7, with 7 bases fitting TRBD1. V shed 7 bases, J shed 3 bases, and the junction held 6 bases outside the gene matches. The CDR3 contains 13 residues. Germline V lookup: CDR1 SGHTA, CDR2 FQGNSA. CDR3 sequence: CASTRDRVYEQYF. DNA for the CDR3: TGTGCCAGCACTCGAGACAGGGTCTACGAGCAGTACTTC.

The sample holds many counts of this clone. The chain carries TRBV15 and TRBJ2-5; D not resolved. Deletions cut 2 bases from V and 2 bases from J, with 6 bases between. The germline CDR1 and CDR2 sequences are LNHNV and YYDKDF (reference sequence). This CDR3 is 13 amino acids long. The chain's CDR3 is CATSRSLQETQYF. CDR3 nucleotide sequence: TGTGCCACCAGCAGATCCCTACAAGAGACCCAGTACTTC.

The chain couples TRBV2 to TRBJ2-1; perhaps TRBD1 as D (6 bases). Germline V gene lookup returns CDR1 SNHLY and CDR2 FYNNEI. CDR3 length: 14 residues. The V end lost 5 bases, the J end lost 0 bases, and 8 bases lay between the germline ends. The CDR3 loop is CASSRTASYNEQFF. The CDR3 DNA sequence: TGTGCCAGCAGTCGGACAGCCTCCTACAATGAGCAGTTCTTC. The variable domain in full, with the rest retrieved from reference TRBV2 and TRBJ2-1, is EPEVTQTPSHQVTQMGQEVILRCVPISNHLYFYWYRQILGQKVEFLVSFYNNEISEKSEIFDDQFSVERPDGSNFTLKIRSTKLEDSAMYFCASSRTASYNEQFFGPGTRLTVL.

A few counts support this clone. The J gene is TRBJ1-2, the V gene TRBV11-2; maybe TRBD1 (5 bases). Germline V lookup: CDR1 SGHAT, CDR2 FQNNGV. The V gene lost 5 bases and the J gene lost 6 bases, with 10 bases spanning the gap. The CDR3 covers 12 residues. CDR3 residues: CASSAGVDGYTF. Written as DNA, the CDR3 is TGTGCCAGCAGCGCGGGGGTTGATGGCTACACCTTC.

This clone has only a few counts. The rearrangement uses TRBV6-5 and TRBJ2-1; 7 nucleotides line up with TRBD2. Per germline, CDR1 MNHEY and CDR2 SVGAGI. This CDR3 has 14 residues. V lost 7 bases, J lost 2 bases, and 5 bases stayed unmatched. The chain's CDR3 is CASILAATYNEQFF. CDR3 DNA: TGTGCCAGCATTCTAGCGGCTACCTACAATGAGCAGTTCTTC.

The V and J genes are TRBV14 and TRBJ1-1; D is uncertain. This CDR3 is 13 amino acids long. Germline V lookup: CDR1 SGHDN, CDR2 FVKESK. V was cut by 1 base and J by 5 bases, with 8 bases left in between. This CDR3 reads CASSQGLRTEAFF. Here the CDR3 DNA reads TGTGCCAGCAGCCAAGGATTACGTACTGAAGCTTTCTTT. The entire variable domain, with the rest obtained from reference TRBV14 and TRBJ1-1, is as follows: EAGVTQFPSHSVIEKGQTVTLRCDPISGHDNLYWYRRVMGKEIKFLLHFVKESKQDESGMPNNRFLAERTGGTYSTLKVQPAELEDSGVYFCASSQGLRTEAFFGQGTRLTVV.

This clone was seen a few times. The chain combines TRBV28 with TRBJ2-7; TRBD2 agrees at 7 bases. The CDR3 has 13 residues. J lost 2 bases, V lost 7 bases, and 5 bases had no gene match. The germline gives CDR1 MDHEN, CDR2 SYDVKM. CDR3 sequence: CASTQAGTYEQYF. The CDR3 region has the DNA TGTGCCAGCACCCAAGCGGGGACCTACGAGCAGTACTTC.

The V and J genes are TRBV4-2 and TRBJ1-3, with 7 nucleotides matching TRBD1. J gave up 0 bases and V 4 bases, and 6 bases lay outside the gene matches. CDR1 is LGHNA, CDR2 YNFKEQ, per germline. This CDR3 comprises 16 residues. The CDR3 reads CASSLTHRGSGNTIYF. The CDR3 DNA sequence: TGTGCCAGCAGCCTAACCCACAGGGGCTCTGGAAACACCATATATTTT.

This clone was seen only a few times. The rearrangement links TRBV5-1 to TRBJ2-3; D could derive from TRBD1 or TRBD2 (7 bases each). Per germline, CDR1 SGHRS and CDR2 YFSETQ. The germline V and J ends were trimmed by 3 bases and 4 bases, with 12 bases remaining between them. The CDR3 contains 14 residues. CDR3 coding DNA: TGCGCCAGCAGCTCCGCAGGGGGGGCAGATACGCAGTATTTT. As protein: CASSSAGGADTQYF.

The table lists this clone with a few counts. This chain links TRBV2 with TRBJ2-3, with D unclear. V dropped 5 bases and J dropped 1 base, with 16 bases sitting between them. The germline gives CDR1 SNHLY, CDR2 FYNNEI. CDR3 size: 16 residues. DNA of the CDR3: TGTGCCAGCAGTTTAACAACCGCTACAGGCACAGATACGCAGTATTTT. It codes for CASSLTTATGTDTQYF.

This clone was recorded a few times. V gene TRBV30 combines with J gene TRBJ2-5, with TRBD1 matching over 7 bases. The CDR3 has 13 amino acids. Per germline, CDR1 GTSNPN and CDR2 SVGIG (reference sequence). V was pared by 4 bases and J by 1 base, with 3 bases of the junction left unmatched. The CDR3 is CAWTTGAQETQYF. In DNA form, the CDR3 reads TGTGCCTGGACTACAGGGGCCCAAGAGACCCAGTACTTC.

The chain has TRBV28 and TRBJ2-3; possible D gene TRBD2, 6 bases. This CDR3 has 16 amino acids. V was clipped by 5 bases and J by 2 bases, with 17 bases between them. Germline CDR1 and CDR2: MDHEN and SYDVKM. The CDR3, as DNA: TGTGCCAGCAGTCCCGGGGGTAGCGGACCCACAGATACGCAGTATTTT. Protein: CASSPGGSGPTDTQYF.

In its sample, this clone was seen a few times. This chain connects TRBV15 to TRBJ1-5, with TRBD1 identical over 9 bases. After removal of 1 base from V and 4 bases from J, the junction contained 11 bases not matched to a gene. CDR3 size: 18 residues. The germline V gene has CDR1 LNHNV and CDR2 YYDKDF (reference sequence). As DNA, the CDR3 is TGTGCCACCAGCAGAGGGTCGGGACAGGGAATAGGAAATCAGCCCCAGCATTTT. Translating gives CATSRGSGQGIGNQPQHF.

This chain uses TRBV28 with TRBJ2-3; 10 nucleotides align to TRBD2. After removal of 5 bases from V and 2 bases from J, the junction contained 10 bases not matched to a gene. The CDR3 runs to 17 residues. Germline V gene sequence: CDR1 MDHEN, CDR2 SYDVKM. CDR3 in amino acids: CASSPAGLAGVTDTQYF. The CDR3 DNA is TGTGCCAGCAGTCCCGCCGGGCTAGCGGGAGTCACAGATACGCAGTATTTT.

The chain carries TRBV30 and TRBJ1-6; 7 nucleotides line up with TRBD1. Germline-derived CDR1 and CDR2 are GTSNPN and SVGIG (reference sequence). V dropped 2 bases and J dropped 7; count of bases not matched to a gene: 8. The CDR3 sequence is 15 residues long. The CDR3 DNA reads TGTGCCTGGAGTCTCTCCGGGACAGCCAATTCACCCCTCCACTTT. It codes for CAWSLSGTANSPLHF.

This chain links TRBV2 with TRBJ1-1; the match to TRBD1 covers 8 bases. The CDR3 covers 13 residues. V lost 5 bases, J lost 3 bases, and 2 bases stayed unmatched. Per germline, CDR1 SNHLY and CDR2 FYNNEI. In DNA form, the CDR3 reads TGTGCCAGCAGTATACAGGGGGACACTGAAGCTTTCTTT. Its protein is CASSIQGDTEAFF.

A few counts support this clone. The V gene is TRBV29-1, the J gene TRBJ2-2, with a weak D call TRBD2 (5 bases). V was clipped by 4 bases and J by 0 bases, with 12 bases between them. This CDR3 region has 15 residues. Germline assignment: CDR1 SQVTM and CDR2 ANQGSEA. This CDR3 is CSVGPASSNTGELFF. The CDR3 region has the DNA TGCAGCGTTGGGCCGGCTAGCTCGAACACCGGGGAGCTGTTTTTT.

The chain uses TRBV15 and TRBJ2-5, with D unresolved. V dropped 0 bases and J dropped 1 base, with 9 bases sitting between them. The CDR3 loop spans 15 amino acids. Germline CDR1 is LNHNV and CDR2 is YYDKDF (reference sequence). The CDR3 loop reads CATSRDLSAQETQYF. Here the CDR3 DNA reads TGTGCCACCAGCAGAGATCTAAGCGCCCAAGAGACCCAGTACTTC.

The CDR3 loop is CASRIGGESNQPQHF. The CDR3 DNA reads TGCGCCAGCAGGATAGGGGGCGAGAGCAATCAGCCCCAGCATTTT. This chain joins TRBV5-1 and TRBJ1-5; 7 bases are a match to TRBD1. Germline V gives CDR1 SGHRS, CDR2 YFSETQ. The CDR3 totals 15 residues. V was pared by 5 bases and J by 1 base, with 6 bases of the junction left unmatched.

This clone came up once. Because the CDR3 is missing its conserved closing phenylalanine or tryptophan, this is likely a read error. The DNA is omitted, as the CDR3 cannot be located on it reliably, and the CDR3 follows TCRdb's listing. The chain recombines TRBV20-1 with TRBJ1-1; the table's D gene call, TRBD1, was not cross checked with the DNA. CDR1 DFQATT and CDR2 SNEGSKA come from the germline V gene (reference sequence). The CDR3 region is 9 residues in length, termini included. The CDR3 here is CRGHEDRHD.

In its sample, this clone was seen a few times. The chain's CDR3 is CASKQVGEQYF. The CDR3 DNA sequence: TGTGCCAGTAAACAGGTGGGAGAGCAGTACTTC. This chain links TRBV27 with TRBJ2-7, with a tentative D call TRBD1 (5 bases). CDR1 MNHEY and CDR2 SMNVEV come from the germline V gene (reference sequence). V was pared by 9 bases and J by 7 bases, with 13 bases between. The CDR3 spans 11 residues.

J is TRBJ1-5 and V is TRBV27; unclear D gene. V lost 3 bases, J lost 1 base, and 7 bases lay in between. Germline CDR1 and CDR2: MNHEY and SMNVEV (reference sequence). The CDR3 runs to 14 residues. The CDR3 coding sequence is TGTGCCAGCAGTTTGTGGGGAAGCAATCAGCCCCAGCATTTT. Translated: CASSLWGSNQPQHF.

The rearrangement uses TRBV7-9 and TRBJ2-1; maybe TRBD1 (6 bases). Trimming removed 5 bases from V and 9 bases from J, with 14 bases in between. Germline lookup yields CDR1 SEHNR and CDR2 FQNEAQ (reference sequence). This CDR3 contains 13 residues. The CDR3 is CASSPLEGGEQFF. The CDR3 DNA reads as TGTGCCAGCAGCCCCTTGGAAGGGGGTGAGCAGTTCTTC.

V usage is TRBV7-2 and J usage is TRBJ2-1, with TRBD2 matching 9 bases. CDR1 and CDR2 from the germline V gene are SGHTA and FQGNSA. After removal of 3 bases from V and 3 bases from J, the junction contained 3 bases not matched to a gene. CDR3 length: 15 residues. CDR3: CASSFRLADYNEQFF. CDR3 nucleotides: TGTGCCAGCAGCTTCCGACTAGCGGACTACAATGAGCAGTTCTTC. Combining the CDR3 with reference TRBV7-2 and TRBJ2-1 gives the whole variable domain GAGVSQSPSNKVTEKGKDVELRCDPISGHTALYWYRQSLGQGLEFLIYFQGNSAPDKSGLPSDRFSAERTGGSVSTLTIQRTQQEDSAVYLCASSFRLADYNEQFFGPGTRLTVL.

This clone was found a few times. The V and J genes are TRBV7-2 and TRBJ2-5, with D perhaps matching TRBD1 (6 bases). The CDR3 sequence is 13 residues long. The germline V gene encodes CDR1 SGHTA and CDR2 FQGNSA. V gave up 6 bases and J gave up 5 bases, with 13 bases separating them. CDR3 protein: CASRSGDGETQYF. For the CDR3, the DNA is TGTGCCAGCAGATCAGGGGACGGGGAGACCCAGTACTTC. The full variable domain, with the rest looked up from reference TRBV7-2 and TRBJ2-5, is GAGVSQSPSNKVTEKGKDVELRCDPISGHTALYWYRQSLGQGLEFLIYFQGNSAPDKSGLPSDRFSAERTGGSVSTLTIQRTQQEDSAVYLCASRSGDGETQYFGPGTRLLVL.

This clone was recorded a few times. The chain employs TRBV7-9 and TRBJ2-6; D is possibly TRBD1 (5 bases). Germline-derived CDR1 and CDR2 are SEHNR and FQNEAQ (reference sequence). Trimming cost V 5 bases and J 0 bases, with 17 bases left between them. There are 18 residues in the CDR3. CDR3 amino acids: CASSDPTTGSSGANVLTF. The CDR3 nucleotides read TGTGCCAGCAGCGATCCTACAACAGGTTCCTCTGGGGCCAACGTCCTGACTTTC.

This clone showed up just a few times. The chain recombines TRBV6-1 with TRBJ1-1; D unresolved. From germline, CDR1 is MNHNS and CDR2 SASEGT. V lost 10 bases and J 1 base, leaving 13 bases between the germline ends. The CDR3 is 13 amino acids. CDR3 in DNA: TGTGCCACCCTCTTCGGGGAGAACACTGAAGCTTTCTTT. Amino acid sequence: CATLFGENTEAFF.